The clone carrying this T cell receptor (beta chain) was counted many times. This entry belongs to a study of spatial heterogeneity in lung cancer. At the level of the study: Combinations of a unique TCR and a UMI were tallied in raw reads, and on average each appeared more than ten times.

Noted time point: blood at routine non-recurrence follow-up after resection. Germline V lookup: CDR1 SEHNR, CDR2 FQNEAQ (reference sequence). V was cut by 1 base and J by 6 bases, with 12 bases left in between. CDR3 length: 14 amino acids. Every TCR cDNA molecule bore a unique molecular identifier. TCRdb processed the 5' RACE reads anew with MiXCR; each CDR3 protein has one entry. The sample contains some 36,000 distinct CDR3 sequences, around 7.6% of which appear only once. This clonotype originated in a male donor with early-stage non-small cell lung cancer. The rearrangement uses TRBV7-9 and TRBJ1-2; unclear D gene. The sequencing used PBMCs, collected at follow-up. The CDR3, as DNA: TGTGCCAGCAGCTTAGTGTCGGATAAGGATGGCTACACCTTC. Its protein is CASSLVSDKDGYTF.